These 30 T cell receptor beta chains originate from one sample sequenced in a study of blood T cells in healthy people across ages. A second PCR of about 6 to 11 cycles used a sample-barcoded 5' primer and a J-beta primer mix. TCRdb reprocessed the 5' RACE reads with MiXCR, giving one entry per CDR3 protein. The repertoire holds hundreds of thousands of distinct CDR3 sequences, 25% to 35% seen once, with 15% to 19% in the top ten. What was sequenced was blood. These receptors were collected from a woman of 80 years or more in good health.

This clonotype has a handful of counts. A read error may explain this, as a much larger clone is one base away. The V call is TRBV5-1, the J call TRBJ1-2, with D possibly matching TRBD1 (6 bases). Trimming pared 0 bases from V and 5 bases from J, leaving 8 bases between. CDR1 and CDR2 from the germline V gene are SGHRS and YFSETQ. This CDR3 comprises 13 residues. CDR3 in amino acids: CASSLAGEYGYTF. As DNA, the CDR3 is TGCGCCAGCAGCTTGGCAGGGGAATATGGCTACACCTTC. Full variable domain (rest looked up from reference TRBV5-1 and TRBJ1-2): KAGVTQTPRYLIKTRGQQVTLSCSPISGHRSVSWYQQTPGQGLQFLFEYFSETQRNKGNFPGRFSGRQFSNSRSEMNVSTLELGDSALYLCASSLAGEYGYTFGSGTRLTVV.

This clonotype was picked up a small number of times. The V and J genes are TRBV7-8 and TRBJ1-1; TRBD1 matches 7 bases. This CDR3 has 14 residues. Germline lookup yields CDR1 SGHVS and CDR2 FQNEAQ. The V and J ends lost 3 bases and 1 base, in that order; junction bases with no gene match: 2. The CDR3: CASSFEGANTEAFF. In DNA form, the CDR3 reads TGTGCCAGCAGCTTCGAGGGGGCGAACACTGAAGCTTTCTTT.

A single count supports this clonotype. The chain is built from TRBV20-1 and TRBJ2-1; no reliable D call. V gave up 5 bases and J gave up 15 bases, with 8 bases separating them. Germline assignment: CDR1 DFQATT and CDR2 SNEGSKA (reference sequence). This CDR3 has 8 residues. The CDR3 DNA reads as TGCAGTGCTTTCCGACGGTTCTTC. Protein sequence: CSAFRRFF.

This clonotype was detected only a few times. Here the CDR3 DNA reads TGTGCCAGCAGTAGCAGTAGCTCTGGAAACACCATATATTTT. This gives the protein CASSSSSSGNTIYF. The rearrangement uses TRBV6-5 and TRBJ1-3; D unclear. V lost 5 bases and J 0 bases, leaving 8 bases between the germline ends. Germline V gene sequence: CDR1 MNHEY, CDR2 SVGAGI. CDR3 length: 14 amino acids.

The CDR3 sequence: CSAYYRGGSTYNEQFF. CDR3 nucleotides: TGCAGTGCTTATTACCGAGGGGGGTCCACCTACAATGAGCAGTTCTTC. The chain is built from TRBV20-1 and TRBJ2-1; TRBD1 or TRBD2 may be the D gene (6 bases each). The CDR3 extends over 16 amino acids. Germline-derived CDR1 and CDR2 are DFQATT and SNEGSKA (reference sequence). The V end was cut by 5 bases, the J end by 2 bases, with 19 bases between.

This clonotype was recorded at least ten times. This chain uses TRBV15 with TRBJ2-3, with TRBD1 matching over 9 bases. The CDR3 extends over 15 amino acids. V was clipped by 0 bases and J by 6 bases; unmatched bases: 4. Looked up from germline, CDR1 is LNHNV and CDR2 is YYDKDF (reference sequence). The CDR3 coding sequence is TGTGCCACCAGCAGAGATCCGACAGGGGGGGATACGCAGTATTTT. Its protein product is CATSRDPTGGDTQYF.

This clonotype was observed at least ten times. The DNA of the CDR3 is TGTGCCAGCAGTGAAGCCCAAGAGACCCAGTACTTC. It yields the protein CASSEAQETQYF. The chain joins TRBV2 to TRBJ2-5; no clear D gene. The CDR3 is made up of 12 amino acids. Trimming left V 0 bases short and J 1 base short, with 0 bases between. Germline values: CDR1 SNHLY, CDR2 FYNNEI. The full variable domain, rest sourced from reference TRBV2 and TRBJ2-5, is EPEVTQTPSHQVTQMGQEVILRCVPISNHLYFYWYRQILGQKVEFLVSFYNNEISEKSEIFDDQFSVERPDGSNFTLKIRSTKLEDSAMYFCASSEAQETQYFGPGTRLLVL.

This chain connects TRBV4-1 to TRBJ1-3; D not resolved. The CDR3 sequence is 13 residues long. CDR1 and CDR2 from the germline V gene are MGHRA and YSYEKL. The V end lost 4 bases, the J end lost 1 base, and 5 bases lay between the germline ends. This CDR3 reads CASSPRSGNTIYF. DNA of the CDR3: TGCGCCAGCAGCCCTCGATCTGGAAACACCATATATTTT.

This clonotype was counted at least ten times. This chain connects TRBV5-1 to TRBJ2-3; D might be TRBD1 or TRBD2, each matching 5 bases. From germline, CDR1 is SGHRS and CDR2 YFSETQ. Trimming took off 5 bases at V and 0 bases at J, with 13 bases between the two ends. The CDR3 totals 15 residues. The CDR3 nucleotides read TGCGCCAGCAGACAGGACTCTTCGAGCACAGATACGCAGTATTTT. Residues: CASRQDSSSTDTQYF.

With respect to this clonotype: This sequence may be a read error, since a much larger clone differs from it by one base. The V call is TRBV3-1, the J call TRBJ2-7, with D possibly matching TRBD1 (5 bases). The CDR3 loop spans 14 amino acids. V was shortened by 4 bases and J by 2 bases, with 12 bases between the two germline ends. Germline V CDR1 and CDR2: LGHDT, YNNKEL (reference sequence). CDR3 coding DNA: TGTGCCAGCAGCCCGAGGAGACAGCCCTACGAGCAGTACTTC. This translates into CASSPRRQPYEQYF.

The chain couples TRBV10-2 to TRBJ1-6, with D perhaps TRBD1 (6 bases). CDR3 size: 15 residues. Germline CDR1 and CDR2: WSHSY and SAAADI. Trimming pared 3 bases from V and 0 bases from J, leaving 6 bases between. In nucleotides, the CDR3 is TGCGCCAGCAGTGACAGGGGCTCCTATAATTCACCCCTCCACTTT. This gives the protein CASSDRGSYNSPLHF.

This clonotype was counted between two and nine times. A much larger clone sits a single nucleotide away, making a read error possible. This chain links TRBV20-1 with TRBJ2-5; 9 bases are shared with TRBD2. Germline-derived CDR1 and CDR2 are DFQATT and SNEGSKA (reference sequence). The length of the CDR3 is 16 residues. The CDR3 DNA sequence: TGCAGTGCTGGAGATCTACTAGCGGGTTACCAAGAGACCCAGTACTTC. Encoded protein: CSAGDLLAGYQETQYF.

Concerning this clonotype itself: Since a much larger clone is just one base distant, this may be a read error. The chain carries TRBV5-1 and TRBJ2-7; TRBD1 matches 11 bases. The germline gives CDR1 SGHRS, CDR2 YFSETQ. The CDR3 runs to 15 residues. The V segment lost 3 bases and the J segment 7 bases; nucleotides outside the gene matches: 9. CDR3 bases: TGCGCCAGCAGCTCCGGGACAGGGGGAATCAATGAGCAGTACTTC. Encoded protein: CASSSGTGGINEQYF.

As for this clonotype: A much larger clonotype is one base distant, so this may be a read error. The CDR3 region is CASSGRGAFYEQYF. The CDR3 DNA reads TGTGCCAGCAGTGGGCGGGGGGCGTTCTACGAGCAGTACTTC. The genes are TRBV2 and TRBJ2-7; 8 nucleotides line up with TRBD2. J was trimmed by 3 bases and V by 4 bases; bases with no gene match: 5. The CDR3 is 14 residues long. The germline CDR1 and CDR2 sequences are SNHLY and FYNNEI. The full variable domain, rest sourced from reference TRBV2 and TRBJ2-7, is EPEVTQTPSHQVTQMGQEVILRCVPISNHLYFYWYRQILGQKVEFLVSFYNNEISEKSEIFDDQFSVERPDGSNFTLKIRSTKLEDSAMYFCASSGRGAFYEQYFGPGTRLTVT.

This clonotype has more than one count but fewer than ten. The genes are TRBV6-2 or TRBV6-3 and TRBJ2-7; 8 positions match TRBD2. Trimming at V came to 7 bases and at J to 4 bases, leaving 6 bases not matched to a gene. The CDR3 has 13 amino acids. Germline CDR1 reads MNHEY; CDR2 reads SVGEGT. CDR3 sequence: CASKGASGYEQYF. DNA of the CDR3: TGTGCCAGCAAAGGCGCTAGCGGGTACGAGCAGTACTTC.

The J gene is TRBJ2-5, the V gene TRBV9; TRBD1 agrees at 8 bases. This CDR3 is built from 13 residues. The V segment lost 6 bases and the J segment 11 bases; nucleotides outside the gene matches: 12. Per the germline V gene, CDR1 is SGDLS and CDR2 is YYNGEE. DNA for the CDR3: TGTGCCAGCAATTCCGGGACAGGTATAGAGCAGTACTTC. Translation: CASNSGTGIEQYF.

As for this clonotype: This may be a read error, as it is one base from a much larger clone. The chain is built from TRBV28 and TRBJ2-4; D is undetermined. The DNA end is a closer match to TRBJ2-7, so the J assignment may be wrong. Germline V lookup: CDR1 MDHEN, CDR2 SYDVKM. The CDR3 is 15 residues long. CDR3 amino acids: CACSSPGPGIYEQYF. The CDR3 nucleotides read TGTGCCTGCAGTTCGCCGGGCCCAGGAATCTACGAGCAGTACTTC.

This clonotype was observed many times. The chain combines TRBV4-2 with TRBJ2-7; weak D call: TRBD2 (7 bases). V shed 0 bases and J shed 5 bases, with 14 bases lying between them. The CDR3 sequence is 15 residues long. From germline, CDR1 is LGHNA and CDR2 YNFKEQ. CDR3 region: CASSQDPRGGDEQYF. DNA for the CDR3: TGTGCCAGCAGCCAAGATCCCAGAGGGGGGGACGAGCAGTACTTC.

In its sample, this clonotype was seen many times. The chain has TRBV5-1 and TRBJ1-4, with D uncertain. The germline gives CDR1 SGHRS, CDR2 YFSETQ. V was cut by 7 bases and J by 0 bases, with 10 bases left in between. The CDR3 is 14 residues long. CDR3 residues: CASSYAATNEKLFF. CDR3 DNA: TGCGCCAGCTCGTACGCGGCAACTAATGAAAAACTGTTTTTT.

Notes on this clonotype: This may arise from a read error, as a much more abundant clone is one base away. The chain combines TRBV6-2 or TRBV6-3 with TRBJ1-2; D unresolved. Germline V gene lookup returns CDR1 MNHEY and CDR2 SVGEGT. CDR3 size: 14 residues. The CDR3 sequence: CACSALQRTNGYTF. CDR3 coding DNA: TGTGCCTGCAGTGCCCTACAGCGTACGAATGGCTACACCTTC.

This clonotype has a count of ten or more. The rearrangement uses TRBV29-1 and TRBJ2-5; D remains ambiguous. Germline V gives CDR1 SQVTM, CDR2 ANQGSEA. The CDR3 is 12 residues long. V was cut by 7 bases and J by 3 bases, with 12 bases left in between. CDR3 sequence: CSARISEETQYF. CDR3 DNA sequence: TGCAGCGCCCGGATTTCCGAAGAGACCCAGTACTTC.

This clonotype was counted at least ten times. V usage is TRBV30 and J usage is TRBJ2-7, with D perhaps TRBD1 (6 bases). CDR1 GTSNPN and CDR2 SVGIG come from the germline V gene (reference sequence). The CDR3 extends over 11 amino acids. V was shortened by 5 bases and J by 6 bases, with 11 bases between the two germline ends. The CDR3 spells CAWGGMVEQYF. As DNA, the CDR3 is TGTGCCTGGGGGGGCATGGTCGAGCAGTACTTC.

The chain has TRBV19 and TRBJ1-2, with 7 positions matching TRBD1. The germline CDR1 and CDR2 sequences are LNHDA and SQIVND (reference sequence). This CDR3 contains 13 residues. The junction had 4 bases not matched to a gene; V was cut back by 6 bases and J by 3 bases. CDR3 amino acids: CASSNRGHYGYTF. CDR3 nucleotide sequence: TGTGCCAGTAGCAACAGGGGTCACTATGGCTACACCTTC.

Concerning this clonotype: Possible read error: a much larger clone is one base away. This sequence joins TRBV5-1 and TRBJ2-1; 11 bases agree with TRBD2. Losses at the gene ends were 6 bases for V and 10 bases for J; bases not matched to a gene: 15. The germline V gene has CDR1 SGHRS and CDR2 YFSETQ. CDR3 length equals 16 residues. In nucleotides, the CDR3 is TGCGCCAGCACCCAAGGGCCGACTAGCGGGGTAACCGAGCAGTTCTTC. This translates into CASTQGPTSGVTEQFF.

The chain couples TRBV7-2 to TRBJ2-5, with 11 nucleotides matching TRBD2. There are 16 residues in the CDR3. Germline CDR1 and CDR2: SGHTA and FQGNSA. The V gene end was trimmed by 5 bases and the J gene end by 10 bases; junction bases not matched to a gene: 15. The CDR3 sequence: CASSGTSGGYEEGQYF. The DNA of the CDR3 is TGTGCCAGCAGCGGAACTAGCGGGGGCTACGAAGAGGGCCAGTACTTC.

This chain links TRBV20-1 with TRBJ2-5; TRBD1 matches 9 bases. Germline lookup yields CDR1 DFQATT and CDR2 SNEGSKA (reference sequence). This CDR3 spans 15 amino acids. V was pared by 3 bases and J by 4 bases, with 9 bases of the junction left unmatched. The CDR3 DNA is TGCAGTGCTAGTCCGGGACAGGGCGTGGGAGAGACCCAGTACTTC. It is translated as CSASPGQGVGETQYF.

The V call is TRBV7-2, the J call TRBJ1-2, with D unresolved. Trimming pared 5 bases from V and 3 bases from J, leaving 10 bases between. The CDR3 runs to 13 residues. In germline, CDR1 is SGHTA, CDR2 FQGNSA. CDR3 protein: CASSQQLDYGYTF. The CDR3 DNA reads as TGTGCCAGCAGCCAACAGTTGGACTATGGCTACACCTTC.

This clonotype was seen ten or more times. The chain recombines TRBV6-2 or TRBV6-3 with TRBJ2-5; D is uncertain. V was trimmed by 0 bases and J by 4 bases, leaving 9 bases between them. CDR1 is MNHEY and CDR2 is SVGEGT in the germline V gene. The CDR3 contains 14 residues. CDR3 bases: TGTGCCAGCAGTTACTCGAGCTTCCGAGAGACCCAGTACTTC. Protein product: CASSYSSFRETQYF.

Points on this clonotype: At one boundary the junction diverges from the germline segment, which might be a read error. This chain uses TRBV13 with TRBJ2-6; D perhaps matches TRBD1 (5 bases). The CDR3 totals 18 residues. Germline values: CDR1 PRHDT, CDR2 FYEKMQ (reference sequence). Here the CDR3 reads CASSFTQGPRSRANVLTF. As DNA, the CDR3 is TGTGCCAGCAGCTTTACCCAGGGCCCCCGCTCTAGGGCCAACGTCCTGACTTTC. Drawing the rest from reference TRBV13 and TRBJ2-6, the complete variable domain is AAGVIQSPRHLIKEKRETATLKCYPIPRHDTVYWYQQGPGQDPQFLISFYEKMQSDKGSIPDRFSAQQFSDYHSELNMSSLELGDSALYFCASSFTQGPRSRANVLTFGAGSRLTVL.

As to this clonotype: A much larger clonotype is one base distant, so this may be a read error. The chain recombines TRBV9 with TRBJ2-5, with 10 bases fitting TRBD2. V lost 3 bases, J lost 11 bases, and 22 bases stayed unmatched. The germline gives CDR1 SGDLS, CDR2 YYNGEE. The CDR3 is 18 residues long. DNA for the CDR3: TGTGCCAGCAGCGCCCGAGGACTAGCGGCTAGCTCCTACAATGAGCAGTACTTC. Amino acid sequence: CASSARGLAASSYNEQYF.